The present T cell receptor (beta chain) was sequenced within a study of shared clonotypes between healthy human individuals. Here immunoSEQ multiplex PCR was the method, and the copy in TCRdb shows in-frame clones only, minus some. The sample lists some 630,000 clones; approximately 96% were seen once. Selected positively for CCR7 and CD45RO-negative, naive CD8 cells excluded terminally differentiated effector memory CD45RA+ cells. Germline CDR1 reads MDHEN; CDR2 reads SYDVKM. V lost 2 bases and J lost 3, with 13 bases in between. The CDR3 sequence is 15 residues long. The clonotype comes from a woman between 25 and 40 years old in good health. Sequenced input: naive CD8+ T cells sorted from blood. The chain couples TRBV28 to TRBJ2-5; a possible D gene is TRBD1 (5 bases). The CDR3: CASSLGAGPKETQYF. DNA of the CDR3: TGTGCCAGCAGTTTAGGCGCAGGGCCGAAAGAGACCCAGTACTTC.